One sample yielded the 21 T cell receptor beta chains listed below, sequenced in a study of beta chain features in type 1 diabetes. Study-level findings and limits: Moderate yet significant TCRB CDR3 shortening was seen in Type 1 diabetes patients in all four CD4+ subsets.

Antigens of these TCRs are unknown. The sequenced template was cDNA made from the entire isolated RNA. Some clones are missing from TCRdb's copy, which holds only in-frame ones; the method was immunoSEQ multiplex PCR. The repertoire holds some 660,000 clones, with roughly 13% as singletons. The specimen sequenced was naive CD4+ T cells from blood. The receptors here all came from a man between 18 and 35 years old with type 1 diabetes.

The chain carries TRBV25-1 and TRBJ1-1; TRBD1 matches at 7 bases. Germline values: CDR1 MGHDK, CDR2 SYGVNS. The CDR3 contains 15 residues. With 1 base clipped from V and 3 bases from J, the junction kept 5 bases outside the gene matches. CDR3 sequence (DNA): TGTGCCAGCAGTGAATCTAGACAGGGAGACACTGAAGCTTTCTTT. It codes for CASSESRQGDTEAFF.

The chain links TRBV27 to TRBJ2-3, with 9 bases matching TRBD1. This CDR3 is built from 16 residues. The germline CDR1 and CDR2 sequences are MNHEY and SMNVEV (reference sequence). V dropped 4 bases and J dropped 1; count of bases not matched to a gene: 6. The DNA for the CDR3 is TGTGCCAGCAGTTCCTATCGGGACAGGGGCACAGATACGCAGTATTTT. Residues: CASSSYRDRGTDTQYF.

The CDR3 bases are TGTGCCATCAGTGAGGACAGGGTGGACAATTCACCCCTCCACTTT. Translated: CAISEDRVDNSPLHF. The chain carries TRBV10-3 and TRBJ1-6; 7 bases line up with TRBD1. V trimming: 2 bases; J trimming: 7 bases; junction bases outside the gene matches: 5. The CDR3 totals 15 residues. CDR1 and CDR2 from the germline V gene are ENHRY and SYGVKD.

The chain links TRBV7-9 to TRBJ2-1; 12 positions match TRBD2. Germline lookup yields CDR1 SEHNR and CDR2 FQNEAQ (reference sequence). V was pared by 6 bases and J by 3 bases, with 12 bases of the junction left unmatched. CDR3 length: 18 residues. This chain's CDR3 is CASRSRGPLAGGYNEQFF. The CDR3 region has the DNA TGTGCCAGCAGATCAAGAGGCCCACTAGCGGGGGGCTACAATGAGCAGTTCTTC.

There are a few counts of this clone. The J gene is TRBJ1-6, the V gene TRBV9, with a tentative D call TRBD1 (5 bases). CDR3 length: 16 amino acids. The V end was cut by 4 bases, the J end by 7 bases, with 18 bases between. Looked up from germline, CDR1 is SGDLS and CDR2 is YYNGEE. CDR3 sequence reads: CASSYTEGRGNSPLHF. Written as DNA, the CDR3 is TGTGCCAGCAGCTATACGGAGGGGCGGGGGAATTCACCCCTCCACTTT. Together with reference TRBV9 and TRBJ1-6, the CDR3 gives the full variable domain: DSGVTQTPKHLITATGQRVTLRCSPRSGDLSVYWYQQSLDQGLQFLIQYYNGEERAKGNILERFSAQQFPDLHSELNLSSLELGDSALYFCASSYTEGRGNSPLHFGNGTRLTVT.

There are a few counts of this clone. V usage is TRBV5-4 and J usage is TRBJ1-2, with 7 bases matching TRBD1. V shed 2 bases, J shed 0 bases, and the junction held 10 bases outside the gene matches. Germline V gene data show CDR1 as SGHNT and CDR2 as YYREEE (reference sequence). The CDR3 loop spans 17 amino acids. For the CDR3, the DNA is TGTGCCAGCAGCTTTCGGGGGCGAGGGGGCCCTAACTATGGCTACACCTTC. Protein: CASSFRGRGGPNYGYTF.

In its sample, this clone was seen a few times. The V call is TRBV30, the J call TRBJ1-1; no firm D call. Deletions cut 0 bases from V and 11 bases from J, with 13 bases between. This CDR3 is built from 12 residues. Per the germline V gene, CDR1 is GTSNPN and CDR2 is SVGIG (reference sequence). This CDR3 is CAWSVVGPKAFF. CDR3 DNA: TGTGCCTGGAGTGTAGTAGGACCCAAGGCTTTCTTT.

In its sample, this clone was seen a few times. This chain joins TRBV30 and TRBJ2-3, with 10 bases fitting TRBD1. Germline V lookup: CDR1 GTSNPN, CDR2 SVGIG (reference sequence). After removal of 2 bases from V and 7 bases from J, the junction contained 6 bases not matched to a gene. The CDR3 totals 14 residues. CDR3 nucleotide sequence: TGTGCCTGGAGTTGGGGACAGGGGAAAAATACGCAGTATTTT. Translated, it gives CAWSWGQGKNTQYF. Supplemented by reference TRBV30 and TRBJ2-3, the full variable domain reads SQTIHQWPATLVQPVGSPLSLECTVEGTSNPNLYWYRQAAGRGLQLLFYSVGIGQISSEVPQNLSASRPQDRQFILSSKKLLLSDSGFYLCAWSWGQGKNTQYFGPGTRLTVL.

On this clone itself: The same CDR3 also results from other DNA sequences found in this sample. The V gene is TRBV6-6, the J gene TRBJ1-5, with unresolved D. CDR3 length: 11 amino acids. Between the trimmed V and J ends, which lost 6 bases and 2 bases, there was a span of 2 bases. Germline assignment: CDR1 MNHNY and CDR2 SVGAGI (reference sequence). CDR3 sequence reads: CASRGNQPQHF. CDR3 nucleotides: TGTGCCAGCAGGGGCAATCAGCCCCAGCATTTT.

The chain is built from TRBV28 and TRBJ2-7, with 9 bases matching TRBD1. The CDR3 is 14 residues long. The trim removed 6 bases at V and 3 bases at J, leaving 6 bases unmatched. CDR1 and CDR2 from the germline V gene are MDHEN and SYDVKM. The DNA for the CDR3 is TGTGCCAGCAGGTTTCCGGGACAGGGCTACGAGCAGTACTTC. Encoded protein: CASRFPGQGYEQYF.

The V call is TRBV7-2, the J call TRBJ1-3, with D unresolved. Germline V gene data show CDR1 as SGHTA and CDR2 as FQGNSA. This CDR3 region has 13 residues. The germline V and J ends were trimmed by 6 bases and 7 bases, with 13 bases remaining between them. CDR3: CASSVLWANTIYF. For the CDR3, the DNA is TGTGCCAGCAGTGTGTTATGGGCGAACACCATATATTTT.

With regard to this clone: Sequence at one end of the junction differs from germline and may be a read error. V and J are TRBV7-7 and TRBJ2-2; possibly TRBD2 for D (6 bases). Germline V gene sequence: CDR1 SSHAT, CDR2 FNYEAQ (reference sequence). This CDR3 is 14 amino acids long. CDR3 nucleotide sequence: TGTGCTAGCAGCCTAGGAGGGAGCACCGGGGAGCTGTTTTTT. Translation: CASSLGGSTGELFF.

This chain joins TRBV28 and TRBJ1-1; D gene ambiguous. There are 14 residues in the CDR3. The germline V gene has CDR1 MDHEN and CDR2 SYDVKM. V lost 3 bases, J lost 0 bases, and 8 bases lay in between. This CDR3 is CASSFVPMNTEAFF. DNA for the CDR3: TGTGCCAGCAGTTTTGTTCCAATGAACACTGAAGCTTTCTTT.

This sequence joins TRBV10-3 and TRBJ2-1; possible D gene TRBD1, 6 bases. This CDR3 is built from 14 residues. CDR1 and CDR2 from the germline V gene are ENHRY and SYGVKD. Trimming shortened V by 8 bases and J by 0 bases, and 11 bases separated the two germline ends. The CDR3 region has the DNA TGTGCCATCGGGGGCCAAAGCTCCTACAATGAGCAGTTCTTC. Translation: CAIGGQSSYNEQFF.

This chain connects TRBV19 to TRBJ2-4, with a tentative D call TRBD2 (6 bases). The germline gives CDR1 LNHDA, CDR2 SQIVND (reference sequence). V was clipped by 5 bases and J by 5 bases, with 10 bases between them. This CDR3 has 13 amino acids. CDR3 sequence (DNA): TGTGCCAGTAGTCTAGCGCCGGAAAACATTCAGTACTTC. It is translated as CASSLAPENIQYF.

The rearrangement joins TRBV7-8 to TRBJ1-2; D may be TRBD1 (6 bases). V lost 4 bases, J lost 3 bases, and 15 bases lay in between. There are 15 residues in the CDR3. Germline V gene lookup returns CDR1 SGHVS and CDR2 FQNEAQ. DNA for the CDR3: TGTGCCAGCAGCTCCAACACAGGGCCCGACTATGGCTACACCTTC. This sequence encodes CASSSNTGPDYGYTF. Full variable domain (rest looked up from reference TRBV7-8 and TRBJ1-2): GAGVSQSPRYKVAKRGQDVALRCDPISGHVSLFWYQQALGQGPEFLTYFQNEAQLDKSGLPSDRFFAERPEGSVSTLKIQRTQQEDSAVYLCASSSNTGPDYGYTFGSGTRLTVV.

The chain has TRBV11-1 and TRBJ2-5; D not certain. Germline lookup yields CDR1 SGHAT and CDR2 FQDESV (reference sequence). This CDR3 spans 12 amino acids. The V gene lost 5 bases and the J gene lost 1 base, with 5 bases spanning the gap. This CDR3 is CASSRIQETQYF. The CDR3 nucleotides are TGTGCCAGCAGCCGTATCCAAGAGACCCAGTACTTC.

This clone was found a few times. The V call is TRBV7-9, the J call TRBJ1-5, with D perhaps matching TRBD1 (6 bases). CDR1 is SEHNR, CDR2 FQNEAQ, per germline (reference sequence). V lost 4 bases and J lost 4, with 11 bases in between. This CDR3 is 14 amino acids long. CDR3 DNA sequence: TGTGCCAGCAGCTCGACAGGCGAAAATCAGCCCCAGCATTTT. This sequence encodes CASSSTGENQPQHF.

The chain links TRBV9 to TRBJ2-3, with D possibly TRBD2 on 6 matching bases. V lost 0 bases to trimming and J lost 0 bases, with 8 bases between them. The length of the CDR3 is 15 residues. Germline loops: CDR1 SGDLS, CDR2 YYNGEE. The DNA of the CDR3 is TGTGCCAGCAGCGTAGGCGGGATAAGCACAGATACGCAGTATTTT. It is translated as CASSVGGISTDTQYF.

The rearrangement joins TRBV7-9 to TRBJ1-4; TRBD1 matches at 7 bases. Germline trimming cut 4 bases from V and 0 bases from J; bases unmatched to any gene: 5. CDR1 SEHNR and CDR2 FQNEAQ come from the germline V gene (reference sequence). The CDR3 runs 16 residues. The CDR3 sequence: CASSSDRAATNEKLFF. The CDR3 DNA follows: TGTGCCAGCAGCTCCGACAGGGCCGCAACTAATGAAAAACTGTTTTTT.

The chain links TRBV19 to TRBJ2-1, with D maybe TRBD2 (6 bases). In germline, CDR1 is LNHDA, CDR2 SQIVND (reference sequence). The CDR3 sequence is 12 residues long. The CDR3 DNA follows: TGTGCATCCGGGACTTCCGCCAATGAGCAGTTCTTC. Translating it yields CASGTSANEQFF.